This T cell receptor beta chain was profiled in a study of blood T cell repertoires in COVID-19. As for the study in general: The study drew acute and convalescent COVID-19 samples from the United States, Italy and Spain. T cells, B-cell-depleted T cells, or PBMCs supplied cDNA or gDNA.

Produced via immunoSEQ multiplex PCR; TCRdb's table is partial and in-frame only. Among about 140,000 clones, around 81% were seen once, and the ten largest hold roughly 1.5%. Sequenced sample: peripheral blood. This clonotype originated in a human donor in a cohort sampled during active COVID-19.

Here the CDR3 reads CATSRDKAGVYEQYF. CDR3 DNA: TGTGCCACCAGCAGAGATAAAGCGGGAGTCTACGAGCAGTACTTC. This chain uses TRBV15 with TRBJ2-7; TRBD2 aligns across 8 bases. The V and J ends lost 0 bases and 3 bases, in that order; junction bases with no gene match: 4. Germline CDR1 LNHNV, CDR2 YYDKDF (reference sequence). This CDR3 has 15 amino acids.